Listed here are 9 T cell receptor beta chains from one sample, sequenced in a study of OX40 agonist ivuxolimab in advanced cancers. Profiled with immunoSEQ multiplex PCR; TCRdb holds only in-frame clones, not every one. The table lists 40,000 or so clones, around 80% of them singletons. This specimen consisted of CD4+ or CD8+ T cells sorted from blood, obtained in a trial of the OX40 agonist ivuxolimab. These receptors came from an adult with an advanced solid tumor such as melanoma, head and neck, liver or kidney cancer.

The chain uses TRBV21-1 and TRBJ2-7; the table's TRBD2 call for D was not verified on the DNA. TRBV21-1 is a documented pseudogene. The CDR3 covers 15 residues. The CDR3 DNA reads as TGTGCCAGCAGCAACGAAGGAGGAATTTCCTACGAGCAGTACTTC. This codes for CASSNEGGISYEQYF.

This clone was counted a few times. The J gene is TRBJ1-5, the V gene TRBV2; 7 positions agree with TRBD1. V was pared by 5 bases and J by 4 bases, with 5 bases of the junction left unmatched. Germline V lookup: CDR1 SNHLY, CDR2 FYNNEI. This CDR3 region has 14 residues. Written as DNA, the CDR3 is TGTGCCAGCAGTCTGGACAGGCAGAATCAGCCCCAGCATTTT. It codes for CASSLDRQNQPQHF.

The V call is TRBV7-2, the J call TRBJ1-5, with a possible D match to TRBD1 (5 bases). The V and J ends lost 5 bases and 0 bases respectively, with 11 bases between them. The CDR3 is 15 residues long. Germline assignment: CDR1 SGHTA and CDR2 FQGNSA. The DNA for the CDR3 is TGTGCCAGCAGCGGGGGAGGGTTTAGCAATCAGCCCCAGCATTTT. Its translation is CASSGGGFSNQPQHF.

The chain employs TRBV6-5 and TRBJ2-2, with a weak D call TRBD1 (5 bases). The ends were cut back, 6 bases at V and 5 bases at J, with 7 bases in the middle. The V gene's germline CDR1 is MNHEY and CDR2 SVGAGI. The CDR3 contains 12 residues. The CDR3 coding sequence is TGTGCCAGCAGAAGGGGAACCGGGGAGCTGTTTTTT. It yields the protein CASRRGTGELFF.

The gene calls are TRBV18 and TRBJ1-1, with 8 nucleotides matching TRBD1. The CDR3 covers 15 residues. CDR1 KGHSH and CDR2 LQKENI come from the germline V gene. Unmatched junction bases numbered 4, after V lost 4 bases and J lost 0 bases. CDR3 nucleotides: TGTGCCAGCTCACTCACGACAGGGGTGAACACTGAAGCTTTCTTT. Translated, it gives CASSLTTGVNTEAFF.

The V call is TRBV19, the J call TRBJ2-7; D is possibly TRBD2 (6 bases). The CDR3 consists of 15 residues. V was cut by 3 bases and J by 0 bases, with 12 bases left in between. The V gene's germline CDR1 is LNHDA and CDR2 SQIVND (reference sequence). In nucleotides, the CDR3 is TGTGCCAGTAGTATGAGGACTACCCACTCCTACGAGCAGTACTTC. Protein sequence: CASSMRTTHSYEQYF.

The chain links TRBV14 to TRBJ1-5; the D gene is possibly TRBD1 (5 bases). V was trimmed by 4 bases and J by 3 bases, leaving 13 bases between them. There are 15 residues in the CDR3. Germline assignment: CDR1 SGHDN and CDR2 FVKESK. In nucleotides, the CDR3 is TGTGCCAGCAGCCGGGGCGGGGCGATCAATCAGCCCCAGCATTTT. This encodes CASSRGGAINQPQHF.

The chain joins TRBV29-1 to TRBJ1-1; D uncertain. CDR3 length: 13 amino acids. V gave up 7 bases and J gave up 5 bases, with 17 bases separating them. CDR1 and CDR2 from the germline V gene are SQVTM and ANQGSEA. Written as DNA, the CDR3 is TGCAGCGCCCAACTAGAGTTGCGGACTGAAGCTTTCTTT. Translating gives CSAQLELRTEAFF.

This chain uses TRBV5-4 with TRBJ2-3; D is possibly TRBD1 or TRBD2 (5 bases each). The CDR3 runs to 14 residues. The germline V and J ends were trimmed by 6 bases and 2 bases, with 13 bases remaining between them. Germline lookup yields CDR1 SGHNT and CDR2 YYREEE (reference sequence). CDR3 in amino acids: CASTLKGTTDTQYF. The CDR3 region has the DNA TGTGCCAGCACCCTTAAAGGGACCACAGATACGCAGTATTTT.